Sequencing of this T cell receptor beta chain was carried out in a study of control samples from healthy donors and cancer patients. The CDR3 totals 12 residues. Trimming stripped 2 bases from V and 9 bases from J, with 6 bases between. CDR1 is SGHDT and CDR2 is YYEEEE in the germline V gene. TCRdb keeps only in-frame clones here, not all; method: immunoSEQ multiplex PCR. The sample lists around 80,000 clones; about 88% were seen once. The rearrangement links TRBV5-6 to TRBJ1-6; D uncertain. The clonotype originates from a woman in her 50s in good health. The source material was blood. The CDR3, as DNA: TGTGCCAGCAGCTTTTATGGTTCACCCCTCCACTTT. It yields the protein CASSFYGSPLHF.